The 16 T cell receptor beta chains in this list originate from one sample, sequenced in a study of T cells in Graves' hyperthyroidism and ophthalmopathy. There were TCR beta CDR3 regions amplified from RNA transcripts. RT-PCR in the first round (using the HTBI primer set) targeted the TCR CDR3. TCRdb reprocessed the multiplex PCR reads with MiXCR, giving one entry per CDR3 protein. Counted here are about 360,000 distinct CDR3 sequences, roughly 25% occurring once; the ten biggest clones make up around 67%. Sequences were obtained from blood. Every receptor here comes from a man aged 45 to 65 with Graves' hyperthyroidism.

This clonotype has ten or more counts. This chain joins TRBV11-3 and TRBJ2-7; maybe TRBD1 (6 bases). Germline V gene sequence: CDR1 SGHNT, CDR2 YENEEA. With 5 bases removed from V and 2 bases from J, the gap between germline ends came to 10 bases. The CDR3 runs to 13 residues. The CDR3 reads CASSTGQTYEQYF. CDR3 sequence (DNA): TGTGCCAGCAGCACAGGACAGACCTACGAGCAGTACTTC.

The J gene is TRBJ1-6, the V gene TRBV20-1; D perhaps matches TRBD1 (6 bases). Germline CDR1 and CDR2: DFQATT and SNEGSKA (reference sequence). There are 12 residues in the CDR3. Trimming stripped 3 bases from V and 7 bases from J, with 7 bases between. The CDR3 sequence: CSARTGNSPLHF. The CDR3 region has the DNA TGCAGTGCTAGGACAGGAAATTCACCCCTCCACTTT.

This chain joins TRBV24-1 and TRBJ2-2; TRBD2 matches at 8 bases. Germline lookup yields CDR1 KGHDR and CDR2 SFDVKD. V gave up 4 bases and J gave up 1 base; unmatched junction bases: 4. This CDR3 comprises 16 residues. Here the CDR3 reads CATSELAGMNTGELFF. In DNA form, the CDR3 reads TGTGCCACCAGTGAATTAGCGGGAATGAACACCGGGGAGCTGTTTTTT.

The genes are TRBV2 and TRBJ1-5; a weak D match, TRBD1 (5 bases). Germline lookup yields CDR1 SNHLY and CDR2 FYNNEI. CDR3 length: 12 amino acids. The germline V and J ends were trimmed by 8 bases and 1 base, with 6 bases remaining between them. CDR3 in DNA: TGTGCCAGCCGGGACAGCAATCAGCCCCAGCATTTT. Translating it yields CASRDSNQPQHF.

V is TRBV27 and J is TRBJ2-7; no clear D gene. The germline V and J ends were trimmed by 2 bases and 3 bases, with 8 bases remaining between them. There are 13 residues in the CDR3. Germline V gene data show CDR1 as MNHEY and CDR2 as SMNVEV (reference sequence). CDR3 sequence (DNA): TGTGCCAGCAGTTTAGGCCCTCTCTACGAGCAGTACTTC. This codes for CASSLGPLYEQYF.

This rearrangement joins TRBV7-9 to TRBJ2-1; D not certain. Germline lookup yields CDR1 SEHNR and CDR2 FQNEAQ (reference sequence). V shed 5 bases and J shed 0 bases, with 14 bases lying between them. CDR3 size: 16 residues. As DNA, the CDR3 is TGTGCCAGCAGCCCCATTCTTGGCTCCTCCTACAATGAGCAGTTCTTC. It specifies CASSPILGSSYNEQFF. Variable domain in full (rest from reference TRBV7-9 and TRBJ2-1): DTGVSQNPRHKITKRGQNVTFRCDPISEHNRLYWYRQTLGQGPEFLTYFQNEAQLEKSRLLSDRFSAERPKGSFSTLEIQRTEQGDSAMYLCASSPILGSSYNEQFFGPGTRLTVL.

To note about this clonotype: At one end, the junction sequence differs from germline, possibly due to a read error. The CDR3 loop reads CASSLVSASGSSYNGQFF. The CDR3 DNA sequence: TGTGCCAGCAGCTTAGTGTCCGCTAGCGGGAGCTCCTACAATGGGCAGTTCTTC. The rearrangement uses TRBV7-2 and TRBJ2-1; 10 bases are shared with TRBD2. Germline assignment: CDR1 SGHTA and CDR2 FQGNSA. CDR3 length equals 18 residues.

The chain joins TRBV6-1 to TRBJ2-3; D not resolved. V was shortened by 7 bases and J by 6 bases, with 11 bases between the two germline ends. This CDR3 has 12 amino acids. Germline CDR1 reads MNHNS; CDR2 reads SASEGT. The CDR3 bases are TGTGCCAGCACCAACCAGTTGGATACGCAGTATTTT. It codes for CASTNQLDTQYF.

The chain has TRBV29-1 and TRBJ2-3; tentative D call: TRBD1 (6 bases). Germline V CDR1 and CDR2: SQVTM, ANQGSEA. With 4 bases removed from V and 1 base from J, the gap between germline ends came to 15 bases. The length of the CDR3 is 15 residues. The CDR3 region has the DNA TGCAGCGTTGGAGGCCCCAAGGGGGGCACAGATACGCAGTATTTT. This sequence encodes CSVGGPKGGTDTQYF.

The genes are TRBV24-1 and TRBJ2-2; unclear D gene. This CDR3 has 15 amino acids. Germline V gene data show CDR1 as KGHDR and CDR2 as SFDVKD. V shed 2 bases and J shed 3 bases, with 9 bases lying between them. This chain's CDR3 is CATSDSLIYTGELFF. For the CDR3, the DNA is TGTGCCACCAGTGATTCTCTCATTTACACCGGGGAGCTGTTTTTT.

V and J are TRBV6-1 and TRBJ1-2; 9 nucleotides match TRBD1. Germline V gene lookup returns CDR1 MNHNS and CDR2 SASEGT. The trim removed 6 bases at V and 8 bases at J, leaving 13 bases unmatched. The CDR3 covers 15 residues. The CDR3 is CASSNTMDRGIGYTF. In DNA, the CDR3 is TGTGCCAGCAGCAACACAATGGACAGGGGTATCGGCTACACCTTC.

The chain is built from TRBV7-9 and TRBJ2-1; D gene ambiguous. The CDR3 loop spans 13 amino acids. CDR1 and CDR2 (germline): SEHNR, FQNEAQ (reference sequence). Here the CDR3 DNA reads TGTGCGTACCACGGAGTAGATCTTAATGAGCAGTTCTTC. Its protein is CAYHGVDLNEQFF.

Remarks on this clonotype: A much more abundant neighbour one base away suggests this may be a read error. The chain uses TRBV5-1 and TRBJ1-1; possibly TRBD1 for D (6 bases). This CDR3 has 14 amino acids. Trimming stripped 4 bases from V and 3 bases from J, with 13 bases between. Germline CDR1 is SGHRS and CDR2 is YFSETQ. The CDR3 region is CASSPQGPDTEAFF. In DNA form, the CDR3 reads TGCGCCAGCAGCCCACAGGGTCCGGACACTGAAGCTTTCTTT.

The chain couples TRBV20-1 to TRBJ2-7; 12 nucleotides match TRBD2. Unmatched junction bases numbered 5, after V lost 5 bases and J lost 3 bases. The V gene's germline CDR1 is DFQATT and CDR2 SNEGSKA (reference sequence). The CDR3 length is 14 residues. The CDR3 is CSAPRTSGIYEQYF. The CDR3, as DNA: TGCAGTGCTCCACGGACTAGCGGGATCTACGAGCAGTACTTC.

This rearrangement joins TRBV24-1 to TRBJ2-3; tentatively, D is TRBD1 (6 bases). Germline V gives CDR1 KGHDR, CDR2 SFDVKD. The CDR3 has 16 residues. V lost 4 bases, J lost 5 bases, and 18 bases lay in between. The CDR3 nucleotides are TGTGCCACCAGTGACCTCGGGACACCAAGTCAAGATACGCAGTATTTT. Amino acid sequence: CATSDLGTPSQDTQYF.

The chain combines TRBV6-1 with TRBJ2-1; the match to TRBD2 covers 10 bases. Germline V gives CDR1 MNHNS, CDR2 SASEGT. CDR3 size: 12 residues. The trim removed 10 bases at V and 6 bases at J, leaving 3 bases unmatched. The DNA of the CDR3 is TGTGCCATATCTAGCGGGAGCAATGAGCAGTTCTTC. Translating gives CAISSGSNEQFF.